This entry concerns a single TCR beta chain. Semi-nested PCR with Nested Universal Primer A followed constant-region reverse priming of full-length variable regions. TCRdb redid the calling of the 5' RACE reads with MiXCR, one entry per CDR3 protein. The data hold tens of thousands of distinct CDR3 sequences, with 30% observed a single time. Germline CDR1 is LNHDA and CDR2 is SQIVND (reference sequence). V shed 6 bases and J 5 bases; nucleotides not matched to a gene: 7. This CDR3 contains 14 residues. Specimen: tumor-infiltrating naive CD4+ T cells sorted from the breast tumor. Subset: naive CD4+ T cells, CD4+CD45RA+CD25-. This receptor was obtained from a female donor with breast cancer. The chain has TRBV19 and TRBJ1-5; 7 bases align to TRBD1. CDR3 sequence reads: CASSDGQAHQPQHF. Here the CDR3 DNA reads TGTGCCAGTAGCGATGGACAGGCCCATCAGCCCCAGCATTTT.